This T cell receptor (beta chain) was profiled in a study of T cell responses to AZD1222 COVID-19 vaccine (dated by TCRdb to the early 2020s). Turning to the overall study: TCR sequencing was performed for some 250 trial participants, of whom around 210 were given two doses of AZD1222 and roughly 25 were given two doses of MenACWY control vaccine. Enrollment into the trials was organized by age into subgroups of 18-55, 56-69 and 70-plus years, and those subgroups contained roughly 150, 30 and 60 TCR-sequenced participants, respectively. Summary of the overall study and its limitations: Because no samples from the day 14 peak response were available, repertoires could be characterized only after the peak T cell response. A significant rise in spike-specific TCR breadth and depth was observed after two AZD1222 doses relative to day 0 and relative to MenACWY recipients. In the small 56-69-year group, the increase in depth fell short of significance, most likely because of low power. Most participants were white British and females outnumbered males, and the authors suggested that clonal diversity may have been underestimated. Reportedly, almost half of the unique spike-specific TCRs recognized epitopes lying outside the regions that are mutated in the B.1.351 and B.1.1.7 variants. Conclusions about previously exposed vaccinees were limited because only six AZD1222 recipients were SARS-CoV-2 seropositive at baseline. The whole spike protein was spanned by vaccine-associated CD4 TCRs, and dominant responses were seen in regions 160-218 and 743-854.

The time point label, as the study defines it: baseline before first vaccination. The treatment or condition label for this specimen denotes: meningococcal conjugate vaccine given as trial control. Samples from vaccinated people were obtained from the UK trials COV001 and COV002, which included a single-blind randomized controlled phase 2/3 trial of AZD1222 (ChAdOx1 nCoV-19) in healthy adults. For TCRbeta chain sequencing, PBMC samples from trial participants were taken at day 0 and at day 28 after the second dose. The CDR3 regions of human TCRbeta chains were analyzed by immunosequencing. Turning to the authors' computational methods: TCRs in the repertoires were compared against a reference library of SARS-CoV-2-specific TCRs that had been generated with the MIRA antigen-specificity platform. Breadth was defined as the fraction of unique TCRs that were SARS-CoV-2-associated, and depth was defined as the fraction of total T cells that were SARS-CoV-2-associated. Using the MIRA data, each spike-specific TCR was mapped to the spike region that the TCR reacts to and placed in a CD4 or CD8 class. Log10-transformed breadth and depth values were compared by one-way ANOVA with Sidak's multiple comparisons tests. TCRdb's version of the immuneACCESS table is confined to in-frame rearrangements and falls short of the full clone set. An unresolved V gene accounts for under half of the shortfall where checked; the remainder is of unknown origin. V, J and clone size derive from that table, while D and trimming were established from the DNA sequence. This sample is represented by about 83,000 clones; around 87% of them were singletons. Of the sample, around 5.1% is held by the ten largest clones.

Worth noting for this clone: Its binding antigen is unknown. Base quality data are lacking; no much larger clone is found one base away.

The CDR3 goes from the cysteine to the phenylalanine over 15 residues. The DNA shown is the 45-base CDR3, in frame from base 1. The germline V gene sets CDR1 to SQVTM and CDR2 to ANQGSEA. V is shortened by 2 bases, J by 3 bases, and the region joining them spans 14 bases. In this chain, TRBV29-1 is recombined with TRBJ2-1, and possibly TRBD2, on 6 matching bases. This sequence originates from an adult in good health. This sample comprised peripheral blood, obtained on day 0 of MenACWY control vaccination. The nucleotide sequence is TGCAGCGTTGAAACAAACCCCGGGAGCTACAATGAGCAGTTCTTC. Its product reads: CSVETNPGSYNEQFF.